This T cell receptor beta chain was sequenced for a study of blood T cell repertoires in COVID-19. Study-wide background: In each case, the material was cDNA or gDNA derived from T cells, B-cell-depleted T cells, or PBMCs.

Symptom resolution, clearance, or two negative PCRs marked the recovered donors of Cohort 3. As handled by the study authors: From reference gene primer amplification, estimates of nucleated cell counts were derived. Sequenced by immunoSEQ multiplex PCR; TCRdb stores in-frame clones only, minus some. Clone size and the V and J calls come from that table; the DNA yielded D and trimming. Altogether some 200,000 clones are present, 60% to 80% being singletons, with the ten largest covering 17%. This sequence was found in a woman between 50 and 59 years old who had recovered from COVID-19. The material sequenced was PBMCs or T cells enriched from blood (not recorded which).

The CDR3: CATSPPRVNYGYTF. CDR3 coding DNA: TGTGCCACCAGCCCCCCCAGGGTCAACTATGGCTACACCTTC. The chain joins TRBV24-1 to TRBJ1-2; D possibly corresponds to TRBD1 (5 bases). This CDR3 spans 14 amino acids. The V gene's germline CDR1 is KGHDR and CDR2 SFDVKD. With 7 bases removed from V and 2 bases from J, the gap between germline ends came to 13 bases.